This T cell receptor (beta chain) stems from a study of blood T cell repertoires in COVID-19. Study in general: Acute-phase and convalescent COVID-19 samples originated in the United States, Italy and Spain. In each case, the material was cDNA or gDNA derived from T cells, B-cell-depleted T cells, or PBMCs.

Per the study methods: By means of reference gene primer amplification, nucleated cell counts were estimated. Method: immunoSEQ multiplex PCR; TCRdb's copy keeps in-frame clones and lacks some. V and J calls and clone size are given by that table; D and trimming were obtained from the DNA. The sample includes 95,000 to 150,000 clones, 82% of them seen just once. This CDR3 has 15 amino acids. Germline loops: CDR1 MNHEY, CDR2 SVGEGT. V shed 2 bases, J shed 8 bases, and the junction held 10 bases outside the gene matches. The sequenced sample was peripheral blood. The clonotype was recovered from a woman aged 70-85 years with acute or convalescent COVID-19. This chain links TRBV6-2 or TRBV6-3 with TRBJ1-2; 8 bases agree with TRBD1. The CDR3 protein is CASSYLGRGRGGYTF. The CDR3 DNA reads as TGTGCCAGCAGTTACCTCGGCAGGGGGCGCGGGGGCTACACCTTC.